Listed here are 19 T cell receptor beta chains from one sample, sequenced in a study of T cell responses to AZD1222 COVID-19 vaccine. The table came from immunoSEQ multiplex PCR; TCRdb's copy has only in-frame clones and leaves some out. Of over 150,000 clones listed, under 95% are singletons. Sequences were derived from peripheral blood, sampled on day 0 of MenACWY control vaccination. Receptors were obtained from an adult in good health.

The chain uses TRBV19 and TRBJ1-1, with TRBD1 matching 7 bases. The CDR3 totals 14 residues. CDR1 and CDR2 from the germline V gene are LNHDA and SQIVND (reference sequence). The ends lost 4 bases at V and 4 bases at J; junction bases unmatched: 6. The CDR3 spells CASSTPGGITEAFF. The DNA for the CDR3 is TGTGCCAGTAGTACCCCAGGGGGTATCACTGAAGCTTTCTTT.

This clone has more than one count but fewer than ten. The chain uses TRBV5-1 and TRBJ1-2; 7 nucleotides align to TRBD1. CDR3 length: 17 amino acids. Germline-derived CDR1 and CDR2 are SGHRS and YFSETQ. With 6 bases clipped from V and 8 bases from J, the junction kept 22 bases outside the gene matches. The CDR3 DNA reads as TGCGCCAGCACCCGGTACGCTGAAACAGGGGAAAGGGGCGGCTACACCTTC. This codes for CASTRYAETGERGGYTF.

This chain connects TRBV5-8 to TRBJ2-2; tentatively, D is TRBD2 (6 bases). The CDR3 is 15 residues long. Trimming took off 4 bases at V and 1 base at J, with 11 bases between the two ends. The germline gives CDR1 SGHTS, CDR2 YDEGEE. The CDR3 loop reads CASSIGTRNTGELFF. In DNA, the CDR3 is TGTGCCAGCAGCATAGGGACTCGGAACACCGGGGAGCTGTTTTTT.

V is TRBV19 and J is TRBJ1-4; D remains ambiguous. V was clipped by 3 bases and J by 2 bases, with 10 bases between them. Germline assignment: CDR1 LNHDA and CDR2 SQIVND (reference sequence). The CDR3 length is 15 residues. The CDR3 nucleotides are TGTGCCAGTAGTATTACAGCAGGTACTAATGAAAAACTGTTTTTT. Translating gives CASSITAGTNEKLFF.

The chain links TRBV11-2 to TRBJ1-4, with TRBD1 matching 7 bases. Germline trimming cut 4 bases from V and 8 bases from J; bases unmatched to any gene: 7. In germline, CDR1 is SGHAT, CDR2 FQNNGV. The CDR3 is 14 amino acids. The CDR3 coding sequence is TGTGCCAGCAGCTCGAGACAGGGTTCGGAAAAACTGTTTTTT. Its translation: CASSSRQGSEKLFF.

V and J are TRBV28 and TRBJ1-2; maybe TRBD1 (6 bases). CDR1 is MDHEN, CDR2 SYDVKM, per germline. The CDR3 contains 16 residues. V shed 6 bases and J shed 7 bases, with 24 bases lying between them. CDR3 sequence: CASRSPSDRFQSGYTF. The DNA of the CDR3 is TGTGCCAGCAGGAGCCCCTCAGACAGGTTCCAGAGTGGCTACACCTTC.

J is TRBJ1-1 and V is TRBV5-1; D gene uncertain. The CDR3 is 14 residues long. Germline V gives CDR1 SGHRS, CDR2 YFSETQ. The ends were cut back, 4 bases at V and 1 base at J, with 11 bases in the middle. The CDR3 nucleotides read TGCGCCAGCAGCAAGGGTGGAAGGAACACTGAAGCTTTCTTT. This gives the protein CASSKGGRNTEAFF.

The chain has TRBV19 and TRBJ1-2; D unresolved. There are 15 residues in the CDR3. V dropped 4 bases and J dropped 2 bases, with 14 bases sitting between them. Germline V gene sequence: CDR1 LNHDA, CDR2 SQIVND (reference sequence). CDR3 in amino acids: CASSTIASINYGYTF. CDR3 coding DNA: TGTGCCAGTAGTACGATTGCATCTATCAACTATGGCTACACCTTC.

The chain is built from TRBV27 and TRBJ2-7; D possibly uses TRBD1 or TRBD2 (6 bases each). Germline CDR1 is MNHEY and CDR2 is SMNVEV (reference sequence). The CDR3 totals 14 residues. Trimming took 7 bases from V and 7 from J, leaving 20 bases between them. The CDR3 sequence: CASTGGGRSGEQYF. The CDR3 nucleotides are TGTGCCAGCACCGGAGGGGGGCGGAGTGGTGAGCAGTACTTC.

V and J are TRBV4-3 and TRBJ2-1, with no clear D. Per germline, CDR1 LGHNA and CDR2 YSLEER. Trimming shortened V by 2 bases and J by 10 bases, and 12 bases separated the two germline ends. The CDR3 is 13 amino acids. CDR3: CASSQYKRGEQFF. The DNA of the CDR3 is TGCGCCAGCAGCCAATATAAGAGAGGCGAGCAGTTCTTC.

Here the CDR3 DNA reads TGTGCCAGCAGCCCAGATAGCTTTTATGGCTACACCTTC. It translates to CASSPDSFYGYTF. This rearrangement joins TRBV7-9 to TRBJ1-2; D gene uncertain. Trimming took 5 bases from V and 5 from J, leaving 12 bases between them. CDR3 length equals 13 residues. CDR1 and CDR2 (germline): SEHNR, FQNEAQ (reference sequence).

This rearrangement joins TRBV18 to TRBJ2-5; D gene ambiguous. The CDR3 runs to 12 residues. V shed 2 bases and J shed 5 bases, with 6 bases lying between them. The germline V gene encodes CDR1 KGHSH and CDR2 LQKENI. The CDR3 DNA sequence: TGTGCCAGCTCACCAACCCGTGAGACCCAGTACTTC. Protein product: CASSPTRETQYF.

The CDR3 nucleotides read TGTGCCAGCAGTCCCTTTGGTACTGGGCTGGAGACCCAGTACTTC. Translated: CASSPFGTGLETQYF. The chain combines TRBV28 with TRBJ2-5; no clear D. The germline V and J ends were trimmed by 5 bases and 5 bases, with 18 bases remaining between them. The CDR3 consists of 15 residues. Germline V CDR1 and CDR2: MDHEN, SYDVKM. The whole variable domain, filled in from reference TRBV28 and TRBJ2-5, reads DVKVTQSSRYLVKRTGEKVFLECVQDMDHENMFWYRQDPGLGLRLIYFSYDVKMKEKGDIPEGYSVSREKKERFSLILESASTNQTSMYLCASSPFGTGLETQYFGPGTRLLVL.

V gene TRBV5-4 combines with J gene TRBJ1-2; the D is unclear. The CDR3 covers 14 residues. V dropped 0 bases and J dropped 2 bases, with 8 bases sitting between them. The germline CDR1 and CDR2 sequences are SGHNT and YYREEE (reference sequence). The CDR3 sequence is CASSLAVQNYGYTF. The DNA of the CDR3 is TGTGCCAGCAGCTTGGCGGTCCAGAACTATGGCTACACCTTC.

The rearrangement uses TRBV27 and TRBJ1-5; D call uncertain. V shed 3 bases and J shed 0 bases, with 9 bases lying between them. Germline assignment: CDR1 MNHEY and CDR2 SMNVEV (reference sequence). This CDR3 is built from 15 residues. The CDR3 sequence: CASSLTFDSNQPQHF. DNA of the CDR3: TGTGCCAGCAGTTTGACGTTCGATAGCAATCAGCCCCAGCATTTT.

The chain couples TRBV5-8 to TRBJ2-2; TRBD1 matches at 11 bases. Trimming took 4 bases from V and 5 from J; bases not matched to a gene: 7. There are 16 residues in the CDR3. CDR1 is SGHTS and CDR2 is YDEGEE in the germline V gene. The CDR3 region has the DNA TGTGCCAGCAGCGCGTACCGGGACAGGGGGACCGGGGAGCTGTTTTTT. Protein sequence: CASSAYRDRGTGELFF.

The chain carries TRBV27 and TRBJ2-1; D not certain. Germline V CDR1 and CDR2: MNHEY, SMNVEV (reference sequence). The CDR3 has 14 amino acids. The V end lost 6 bases, the J end lost 5 bases, and 14 bases lay between the germline ends. The CDR3, as DNA: TGTGCCAGCAGCCGTGGTGGCGGACACAATGAGCAGTTCTTC. Translation gives CASSRGGGHNEQFF.

This rearrangement joins TRBV6-4 to TRBJ1-1, with D possibly TRBD1 on 6 matching bases. Germline CDR1 MRHNA, CDR2 SNTAGT. V was clipped by 4 bases and J by 1 base, with 16 bases between them. The CDR3 totals 16 residues. CDR3 nucleotide sequence: TGTGCCAGCAGTGGATTTAGGACAGCGTCGAACACTGAAGCTTTCTTT. Its translation: CASSGFRTASNTEAFF.

This sequence joins TRBV6-1 and TRBJ2-1; no clear D. CDR1 and CDR2 (germline): MNHNS, SASEGT. V dropped 0 bases and J dropped 5 bases, with 8 bases sitting between them. The CDR3 runs 14 residues. In nucleotides, the CDR3 is TGTGCCAGCAGTGAAGCGCTTCTAAACAATGAGCAGTTCTTC. Protein product: CASSEALLNNEQFF.